Presented here are 8 T cell receptor beta chains from one specimen sequenced in a study of T-cell memory formation after mild COVID-19. TCRdb ran MiXCR on the 5' RACE reads and lists one entry per CDR3 protein. The sample includes 200,000 to 250,000 distinct CDR3 sequences, over 7.5% of them seen just once. Sequencing input: PBMCs or a T cell subset sorted from them (not recorded which). These receptors were collected from a man aged 18 to 29 who had mild COVID-19 (a few samples of this study predate the infection). Cell type and time point are not known.

This clonotype was detected a few times. This chain uses TRBV6-5 with TRBJ1-2; 9 positions agree with TRBD1. Germline V gives CDR1 MNHEY, CDR2 SVGAGI. The CDR3 is 12 residues long. V was pared by 5 bases and J by 9 bases, with 4 bases of the junction left unmatched. As DNA, the CDR3 is TGTGCCAGCAGTCCGGGACAGGGTCGCTACACCTTC. The encoded protein is CASSPGQGRYTF.

The count of this clonotype is one. The chain uses TRBV18 and TRBJ2-1; weak D call: TRBD1 (5 bases). Germline CDR1 reads KGHSH; CDR2 reads LQKENI. V shed 0 bases and J shed 9 bases, with 15 bases lying between them. This CDR3 has 15 amino acids. CDR3 bases: TGTGCCAGCTCACCACCCAGGGCTAGAATGCTTGAGCAGTTCTTC. Its translation is CASSPPRARMLEQFF.

In nucleotides, the CDR3 is TGTGCCAGCAGTTACTCTCCAGGGGGCGACGAGCAGTACTTC. Translated, it gives CASSYSPGGDEQYF. The chain recombines TRBV6-5 with TRBJ2-7; 8 bases map to TRBD1. J lost 5 bases, V lost 0 bases, and 3 bases had no gene match. CDR1 is MNHEY and CDR2 is SVGAGI in the germline V gene. CDR3 length: 14 amino acids.

There are a few counts of this clonotype. This chain connects TRBV2 to TRBJ2-7, with TRBD2 matching 11 bases. The junction had 4 bases not matched to a gene; V was cut back by 6 bases and J by 6 bases. The germline CDR1 and CDR2 sequences are SNHLY and FYNNEI. CDR3 length equals 13 residues. CDR3 residues: CASRTSGGLEQYF. CDR3 nucleotides: TGTGCCAGCAGAACTAGCGGGGGTCTCGAGCAGTACTTC.

The gene calls are TRBV7-2 and TRBJ2-3; 7 bases fit TRBD2. Trimming took 5 bases from V and 8 from J; bases not matched to a gene: 10. The V gene's germline CDR1 is SGHTA and CDR2 FQGNSA. The CDR3 runs 14 residues. The CDR3 region is CASSPQRGGGTQYF. For the CDR3, the DNA is TGTGCCAGCAGCCCCCAACGAGGCGGGGGTACGCAGTATTTT. The variable domain in full, completed from reference TRBV7-2 and TRBJ2-3, reads GAGVSQSPSNKVTEKGKDVELRCDPISGHTALYWYRQSLGQGLEFLIYFQGNSAPDKSGLPSDRFSAERTGGSVSTLTIQRTQQEDSAVYLCASSPQRGGGTQYFGPGTRLTVL.

This clonotype was recorded a few times. V and J are TRBV28 and TRBJ2-6, with D maybe TRBD1 (5 bases). The CDR3 has 19 amino acids. V was trimmed by 3 bases and J by 0 bases, leaving 18 bases between them. CDR1 is MDHEN, CDR2 SYDVKM, per germline. The CDR3 region is CASSFSRAGPFSGANVLTF. DNA for the CDR3: TGTGCCAGCAGTTTTTCCCGGGCAGGGCCGTTCTCTGGGGCCAACGTCCTGACTTTC. Drawing the rest from reference TRBV28 and TRBJ2-6, the complete variable domain is DVKVTQSSRYLVKRTGEKVFLECVQDMDHENMFWYRQDPGLGLRLIYFSYDVKMKEKGDIPEGYSVSREKKERFSLILESASTNQTSMYLCASSFSRAGPFSGANVLTFGAGSRLTVL.

This clonotype came up a few times. This chain joins TRBV18 and TRBJ2-5; possibly TRBD2 for D (6 bases). Between the trimmed V and J ends, which lost 4 bases and 4 bases, there was a span of 16 bases. The CDR3 has 15 amino acids. CDR1 is KGHSH and CDR2 is LQKENI in the germline V gene. As DNA, the CDR3 is TGTGCCAGCTCACGCCGACTAGAGGGGAGAGAGACCCAGTACTTC. It encodes CASSRRLEGRETQYF.

This clonotype has at least ten counts. This chain joins TRBV12-3 or TRBV12-4 and TRBJ2-7; D is unclear. V was cut by 3 bases and J by 3 bases, with 12 bases left in between. The CDR3 loop spans 14 amino acids. CDR3 sequence: CASSFRPLDYEQYF. The CDR3 coding sequence is TGTGCCAGCAGTTTCAGGCCCTTGGACTACGAGCAGTACTTC.